The 9 T cell receptor beta chains reported below all come from one sample, sequenced in a study of T cell changes during pregnancy in multiple sclerosis (dated by TCRdb to the late 2010s). The library was produced with the immunoSEQ multiplex PCR assay. Sourced from immuneACCESS, this table was stored by TCRdb with only in-frame sequences that have V and J called. A share of the clones is absent; for the studies checked, an unresolved V gene accounts for under half, and the remainder has no known explanation. This sample gives tens of thousands of clones in total; 92% of them show up just once. The top ten constitute approximately 0.21% of the sample. The source was CD4+ T cells from peripheral blood mononuclear cells, collected in the second trimester of pregnancy. The receptors were gathered from a female donor with multiple sclerosis, enrolled in a pregnancy study.

A single count supports this clone. The J gene is TRBJ2-5, the V gene TRBV9; TRBD2 matches at 13 bases. The CDR3 is 15 amino acids. CDR1 is SGDLS, CDR2 YYNGEE, per germline. With V trimmed by 2 bases and J by 3 bases, 1 base remained unmatched. Here the CDR3 reads CASSVGLAGEETQYF. The CDR3, as DNA: TGTGCCAGCAGCGTCGGACTAGCGGGAGAAGAGACCCAGTACTTC.

This rearrangement joins TRBV5-4 to TRBJ1-4, with D hard to call. Trimming removed 5 bases at V and 2 bases at J, with 13 bases between. The germline V gene has CDR1 SGHNT and CDR2 YYREEE (reference sequence). The CDR3 extends over 15 amino acids. The CDR3 loop reads CASRSGRDTNEKLFF. The CDR3 DNA reads as TGTGCCAGCAGATCCGGCCGGGATACTAATGAAAAACTGTTTTTT.

The chain uses TRBV28 and TRBJ2-5; TRBD2 matches 10 bases. This CDR3 contains 13 residues. CDR1 and CDR2 (germline): MDHEN, SYDVKM. V was pared by 7 bases and J by 3 bases, with 2 bases of the junction left unmatched. CDR3 nucleotide sequence: TGTGCCAGCATTCTAGCGGGAGAAGAGACCCAGTACTTC. It specifies CASILAGEETQYF.

This rearrangement joins TRBV6-1 to TRBJ2-7, with D unresolved. V was shortened by 6 bases and J by 5 bases, with 14 bases between the two germline ends. The CDR3 loop spans 13 amino acids. Germline V gene sequence: CDR1 MNHNS, CDR2 SASEGT. The DNA of the CDR3 is TGTGCCAGCAGACCCGTAAGAGGCCACGAGCAGTACTTC. Protein: CASRPVRGHEQYF.

The chain recombines TRBV5-1 with TRBJ2-3; 7 nucleotides line up with TRBD2. Germline-derived CDR1 and CDR2 are SGHRS and YFSETQ. The trim removed 4 bases at V and 5 bases at J, leaving 10 bases unmatched. The CDR3 has 15 residues. The CDR3 is CASSLSTAGRDTQYF. The CDR3 coding sequence is TGCGCCAGCAGCCTATCGACAGCGGGGAGAGATACGCAGTATTTT.

V is TRBV5-1 and J is TRBJ2-1, with 7 bases lining up with TRBD2. The ends lost 0 bases at V and 0 bases at J; junction bases unmatched: 6. This CDR3 spans 17 amino acids. Per the germline V gene, CDR1 is SGHRS and CDR2 is YFSETQ. In DNA form, the CDR3 reads TGCGCCAGCAGCTTGGCCTCGGGGACTAACTCCTACAATGAGCAGTTCTTC. Translated: CASSLASGTNSYNEQFF.

The gene calls are TRBV29-1 and TRBJ2-7; weak D call: TRBD2 (5 bases). This CDR3 spans 13 amino acids. From germline, CDR1 is SQVTM and CDR2 ANQGSEA. V lost 4 bases, J lost 0 bases, and 10 bases lay in between. CDR3 DNA: TGCAGCGTTGTCGGGAAGAGCTCCTACGAGCAGTACTTC. Its translation: CSVVGKSSYEQYF.

This CDR3 reads CASSPPQGVNEQFF. The DNA for the CDR3 is TGTGCCAGCTCACCACCGCAGGGGGTAAATGAGCAGTTCTTC. V usage is TRBV18 and J usage is TRBJ2-1, with 7 nucleotides matching TRBD1. In germline, CDR1 is KGHSH, CDR2 LQKENI. There are 14 residues in the CDR3. The V gene end was trimmed by 0 bases and the J gene end by 7 bases; junction bases not matched to a gene: 3.

This clone was seen once. The chain recombines TRBV11-2 with TRBJ2-6; 8 bases map to TRBD1. The CDR3 has 19 amino acids. Germline V lookup: CDR1 SGHAT, CDR2 FQNNGV. The J segment lost 0 bases and the V segment lost 5 bases, leaving 12 bases of the junction unmatched. The CDR3, as DNA: TGTGCCAGCAGCCCACGGAGGACAGGGAGCTCCTCTGGGGCCAACGTCCTGACTTTC. Its translation is CASSPRRTGSSSGANVLTF. The variable domain in full, completed from reference TRBV11-2 and TRBJ2-6, reads EAGVAQSPRYKIIEKRQSVAFWCNPISGHATLYWYQQILGQGPKLLIQFQNNGVVDDSQLPKDRFSAERLKGVDSTLKIQPAKLEDSAVYLCASSPRRTGSSSGANVLTFGAGSRLTVL.